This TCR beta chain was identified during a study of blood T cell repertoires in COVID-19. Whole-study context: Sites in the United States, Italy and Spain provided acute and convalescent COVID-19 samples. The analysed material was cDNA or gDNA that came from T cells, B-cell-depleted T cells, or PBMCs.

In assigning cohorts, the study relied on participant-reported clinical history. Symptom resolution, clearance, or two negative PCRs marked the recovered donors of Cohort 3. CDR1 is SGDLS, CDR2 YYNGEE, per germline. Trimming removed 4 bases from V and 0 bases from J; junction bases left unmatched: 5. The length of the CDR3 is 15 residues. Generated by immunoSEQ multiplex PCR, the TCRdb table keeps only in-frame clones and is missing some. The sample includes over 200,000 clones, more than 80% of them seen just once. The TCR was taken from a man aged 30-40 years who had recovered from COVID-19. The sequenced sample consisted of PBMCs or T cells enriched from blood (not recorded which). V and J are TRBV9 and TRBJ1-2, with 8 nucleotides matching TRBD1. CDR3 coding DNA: TGTGCCAGCAGCCCCGGACAGGGAGCTAACTATGGCTACACCTTC. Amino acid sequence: CASSPGQGANYGYTF.